Below are 10 T cell receptor beta chains sequenced from a single sample in a study of response to subunit inactivated influenza vaccine (dated by TCRdb to about 2018). Library creation used RT-PCR. This sample was sequenced with an Illumina HiSeq 2500. TCRdb itself trimmed the public reads at Q25 with fastp, ran MiXCR and retained productive beta chains. Rows with one shared CDR3 protein collapse into an entry with the most common genes and DNA. This sample is represented by roughly 700,000 distinct CDR3 sequences; 11% to 15% of them were singletons. Of the sample, around 7.3% is held by the ten largest clones. Source: PBMCs from blood, taken roughly 2 weeks before vaccination. These receptors came from a man aged 50-60 years who received an inactivated influenza vaccine. Donor details come from another sample of the same person, matched by shared clones.

The rearrangement joins TRBV28 to TRBJ2-7; perhaps TRBD2 as D (5 bases). Trimming cost V 5 bases and J 1 base, with 15 bases left between them. Germline V CDR1 and CDR2: MDHEN, SYDVKM. CDR3 length equals 15 residues. The CDR3 nucleotides read TGTGCCAGCAGTCCATCTAGCCCTATATCCTACGAGCAGTACTTC. As protein: CASSPSSPISYEQYF.

The chain recombines TRBV20-1 with TRBJ1-5, with TRBD1 as a possible D gene (5 bases). The CDR3 is 14 residues long. Trimming left V 5 bases short and J 0 bases short, with 11 bases between. Germline CDR1 and CDR2: DFQATT and SNEGSKA (reference sequence). The CDR3 bases are TGCAGTGCTCAGGGCACGTATAGCAATCAGCCCCAGCATTTT. This translates into CSAQGTYSNQPQHF.

This clonotype turned up a few times. The V call is TRBV5-1, the J call TRBJ2-7, with TRBD1 identical over 9 bases. After removal of 4 bases from V and 3 bases from J, the junction contained 11 bases not matched to a gene. Per the germline V gene, CDR1 is SGHRS and CDR2 is YFSETQ. This CDR3 contains 16 residues. CDR3 sequence: CASSPQGGTGLYEQYF. The CDR3 nucleotides read TGCGCCAGCAGCCCTCAGGGCGGGACAGGGCTCTACGAGCAGTACTTC. The complete variable domain, with remaining parts taken from reference TRBV5-1 and TRBJ2-7, reads KAGVTQTPRYLIKTRGQQVTLSCSPISGHRSVSWYQQTPGQGLQFLFEYFSETQRNKGNFPGRFSGRQFSNSRSEMNVSTLELGDSALYLCASSPQGGTGLYEQYFGPGTRLTVT.

Ten or more counts support this clonotype. The V call is TRBV29-1, the J call TRBJ2-7, with TRBD1 identical over 7 bases. The CDR3 is 12 residues long. J lost 3 bases, V lost 6 bases, and 5 bases had no gene match. Per the germline V gene, CDR1 is SQVTM and CDR2 is ANQGSEA. The CDR3 nucleotides read TGCAGCGTGGCTAACAGGGGCTACGAGCAGTACTTC. Amino acid sequence: CSVANRGYEQYF.

The rearrangement joins TRBV9 to TRBJ2-1; D is undetermined. V was shortened by 3 bases and J by 10 bases, with 11 bases between the two germline ends. CDR1 is SGDLS and CDR2 is YYNGEE in the germline V gene. The CDR3 is 12 residues long. CDR3 protein: CASSAPSYEQFF. The DNA for the CDR3 is TGTGCCAGCAGCGCCCCTAGTTACGAGCAGTTCTTC.

This chain connects TRBV14 to TRBJ1-6; D not certain. V was cut by 3 bases and J by 7 bases, with 7 bases left in between. CDR3 length: 13 amino acids. Germline V lookup: CDR1 SGHDN, CDR2 FVKESK. CDR3 nucleotides: TGTGCCAGCAGCCAGGAACTAAATTCACCCCTCCACTTT. Its translation: CASSQELNSPLHF. The full variable domain, rest sourced from reference TRBV14 and TRBJ1-6, is EAGVTQFPSHSVIEKGQTVTLRCDPISGHDNLYWYRRVMGKEIKFLLHFVKESKQDESGMPNNRFLAERTGGTYSTLKVQPAELEDSGVYFCASSQELNSPLHFGNGTRLTVT.

This chain joins TRBV4-2 and TRBJ1-4; no clear D gene. The CDR3 extends over 15 amino acids. Looked up from germline, CDR1 is LGHNA and CDR2 is YNFKEQ. Trimming took off 1 base at V and 5 bases at J, with 11 bases between the two ends. CDR3 amino acids: CASSQVGAGNEKLFF. CDR3 DNA sequence: TGTGCCAGCAGCCAAGTAGGAGCGGGGAATGAAAAACTGTTTTTT.

The V gene is TRBV20-1, the J gene TRBJ2-1; D assignment may be TRBD1 or TRBD2 (6 bases each). The germline V gene encodes CDR1 DFQATT and CDR2 SNEGSKA (reference sequence). CDR3 length: 15 residues. V was trimmed by 6 bases and J by 0 bases, leaving 15 bases between them. This CDR3 is CSAGGGASSYNEQFF. CDR3 nucleotides: TGCAGTGCCGGGGGCGGGGCTAGCTCCTACAATGAGCAGTTCTTC.

In this sample, this clonotype turned up many times. V gene TRBV12-3 or TRBV12-4 combines with J gene TRBJ2-2; no definite D call. The V gene lost 0 bases and the J gene lost 8 bases, with 16 bases spanning the gap. This CDR3 has 16 residues. CDR3 bases: TGTGCCAGCAGTTTAGCATCCACCCTTATCGGTGGGGAGCTGTTTTTT. This codes for CASSLASTLIGGELFF.

This clonotype has more than one count but fewer than ten. The rearrangement uses TRBV12-3 or TRBV12-4 and TRBJ2-1, with D perhaps matching TRBD1 or TRBD2 (5 bases each). CDR3 size: 14 residues. V was trimmed by 5 bases and J by 15 bases, leaving 23 bases between them. CDR3 sequence: CASSASRGAAYRFF. Written as DNA, the CDR3 is TGTGCCAGCAGTGCCTCGAGGGGAGCGGCCTATCGGTTCTTC.